This T cell receptor (beta chain) stems from a study of cytomegalovirus exposure and HLA in healthy donors. Study-level information: Unique TCRs numbering roughly 85 million, obtained from HLA-typed donors, made up an early data release.

Germline V CDR1 and CDR2: MDHEN, SYDVKM. V lost 4 bases, J lost 4 bases, and 11 bases lay in between. The CDR3 consists of 15 residues. Findings and limits, study-wide: Later on, an analysis showed TCR association rates differing by HLA locus, with DRB1 the most and HLA-C the fewest.

Likely unrecorded immune exposures existed in these nominally healthy donors. Notes on this clone: Its antigen is unidentified.

PCR primers comprised 60 Vbeta and 13 Jbeta primers. As processed by the authors: About 11 million of 70 million to 80 million unique TCR beta chains were shared, per a later count. Produced via immunoSEQ multiplex PCR; TCRdb's table is partial and in-frame only. For V, J and clone size, that table is used; D and trimming come from the DNA. Among a few hundred thousand clones listed, 80% were seen once. What was sequenced was PBMCs. The TCR originated in a girl aged 2-10 years in good health and CMV-seronegative. This sequence joins TRBV28 and TRBJ2-6; D is unresolved. The CDR3, as DNA: TGTGCCAGCAGTTCTCACCGGAGAGGGGCCAACGTCCTGACTTTC. It codes for CASSSHRRGANVLTF.